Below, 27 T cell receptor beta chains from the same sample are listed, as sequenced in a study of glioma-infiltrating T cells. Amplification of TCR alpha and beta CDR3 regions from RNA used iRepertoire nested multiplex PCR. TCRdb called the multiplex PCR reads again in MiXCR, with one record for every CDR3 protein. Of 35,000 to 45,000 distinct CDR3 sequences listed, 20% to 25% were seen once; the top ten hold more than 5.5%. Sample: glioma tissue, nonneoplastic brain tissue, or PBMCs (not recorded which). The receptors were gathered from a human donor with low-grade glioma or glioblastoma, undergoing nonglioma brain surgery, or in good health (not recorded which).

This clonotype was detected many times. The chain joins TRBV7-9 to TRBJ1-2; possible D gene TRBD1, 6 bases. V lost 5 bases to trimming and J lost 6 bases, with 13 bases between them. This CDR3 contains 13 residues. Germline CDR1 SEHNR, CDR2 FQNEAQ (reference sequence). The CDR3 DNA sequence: TGTGCCAGCAGCCCGGTTGACAGGAATGGCTACACCTTC. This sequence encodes CASSPVDRNGYTF.

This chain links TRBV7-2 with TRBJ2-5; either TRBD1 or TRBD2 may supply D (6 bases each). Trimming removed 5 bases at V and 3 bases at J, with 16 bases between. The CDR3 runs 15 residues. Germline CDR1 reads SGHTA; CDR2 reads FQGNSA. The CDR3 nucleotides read TGTGCCAGCAGCCTGAGGGGGGTCGATAAAGAGACCCAGTACTTC. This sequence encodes CASSLRGVDKETQYF.

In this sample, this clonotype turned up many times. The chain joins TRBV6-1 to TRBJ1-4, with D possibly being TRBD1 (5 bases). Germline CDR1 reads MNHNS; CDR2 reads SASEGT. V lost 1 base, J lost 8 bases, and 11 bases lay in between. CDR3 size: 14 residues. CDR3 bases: TGTGCCAGCAGTGAAGGTCAGGGAAGGGAAAAACTGTTTTTT. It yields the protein CASSEGQGREKLFF.

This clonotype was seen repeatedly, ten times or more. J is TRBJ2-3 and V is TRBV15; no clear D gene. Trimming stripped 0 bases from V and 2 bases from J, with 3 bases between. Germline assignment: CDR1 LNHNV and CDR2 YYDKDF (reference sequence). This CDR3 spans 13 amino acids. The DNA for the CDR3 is TGTGCCACCAGCAGAGAGGACACAGATACGCAGTATTTT. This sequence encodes CATSREDTDTQYF.

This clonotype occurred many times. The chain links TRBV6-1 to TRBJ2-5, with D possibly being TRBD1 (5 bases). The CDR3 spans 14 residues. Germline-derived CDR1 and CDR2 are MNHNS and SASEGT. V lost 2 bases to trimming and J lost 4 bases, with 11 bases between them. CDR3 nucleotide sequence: TGTGCCAGCAGTGAAAGCGTAGGGGCAGAGACCCAGTACTTC. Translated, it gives CASSESVGAETQYF.

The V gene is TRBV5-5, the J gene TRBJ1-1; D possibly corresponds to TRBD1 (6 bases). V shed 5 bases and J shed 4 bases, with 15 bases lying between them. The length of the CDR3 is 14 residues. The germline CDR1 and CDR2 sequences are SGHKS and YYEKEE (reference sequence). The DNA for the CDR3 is TGTGCCAGCAGGACATCACAGGGATCCACTGAAGCTTTCTTT. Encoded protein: CASRTSQGSTEAFF. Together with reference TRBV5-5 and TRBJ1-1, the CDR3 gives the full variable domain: DAGVTQSPTHLIKTRGQQVTLRCSPISGHKSVSWYQQVLGQGPQFIFQYYEKEERGRGNFPDRFSARQFPNYSSELNVNALLLGDSALYLCASRTSQGSTEAFFGQGTRLTVV.

The DNA of the CDR3 is TGTGCCAGCAGTGCCTCGACAGGGTACAATGAGCAGTTCTTC. Its protein product is CASSASTGYNEQFF. The V gene is TRBV12-3 or TRBV12-4, the J gene TRBJ2-1, with 7 bases fitting TRBD1. V lost 5 bases, J lost 4 bases, and 5 bases stayed unmatched. The CDR3 consists of 14 residues.

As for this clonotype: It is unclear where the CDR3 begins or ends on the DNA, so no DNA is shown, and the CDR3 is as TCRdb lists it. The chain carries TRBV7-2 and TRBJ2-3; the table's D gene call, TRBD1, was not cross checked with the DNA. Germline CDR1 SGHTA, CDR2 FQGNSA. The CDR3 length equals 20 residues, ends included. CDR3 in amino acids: CASSFYICSASNRGSDTQYF.

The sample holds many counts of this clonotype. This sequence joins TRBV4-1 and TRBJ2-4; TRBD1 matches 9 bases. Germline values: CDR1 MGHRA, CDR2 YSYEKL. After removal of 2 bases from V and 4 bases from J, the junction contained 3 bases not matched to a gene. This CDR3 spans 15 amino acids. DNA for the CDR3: TGCGCCAGCAGCCAACCCGGGACAGGGAAAAACATTCAGTACTTC. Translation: CASSQPGTGKNIQYF.

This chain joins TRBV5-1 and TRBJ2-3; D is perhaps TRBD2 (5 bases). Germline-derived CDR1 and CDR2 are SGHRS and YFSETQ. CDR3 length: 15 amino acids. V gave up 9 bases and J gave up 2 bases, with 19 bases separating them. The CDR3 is CANFRGSGFTDTQYF. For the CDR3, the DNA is TGCGCCAACTTCCGGGGTAGTGGGTTCACAGATACGCAGTATTTT.

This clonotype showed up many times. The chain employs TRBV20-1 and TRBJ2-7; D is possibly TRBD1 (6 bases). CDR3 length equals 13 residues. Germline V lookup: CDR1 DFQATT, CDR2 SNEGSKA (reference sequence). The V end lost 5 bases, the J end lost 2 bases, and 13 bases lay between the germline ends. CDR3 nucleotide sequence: TGCAGTGCTGGCTCGGGGACAACCTACGAGCAGTACTTC. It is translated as CSAGSGTTYEQYF.

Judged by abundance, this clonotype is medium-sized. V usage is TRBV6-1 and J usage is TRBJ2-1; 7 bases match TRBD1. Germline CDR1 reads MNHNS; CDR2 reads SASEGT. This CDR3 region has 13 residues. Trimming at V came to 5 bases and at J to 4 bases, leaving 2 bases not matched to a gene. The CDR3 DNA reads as TGTGCCAGCAGTTTGGGACAGTACAATGAGCAGTTCTTC. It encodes CASSLGQYNEQFF.

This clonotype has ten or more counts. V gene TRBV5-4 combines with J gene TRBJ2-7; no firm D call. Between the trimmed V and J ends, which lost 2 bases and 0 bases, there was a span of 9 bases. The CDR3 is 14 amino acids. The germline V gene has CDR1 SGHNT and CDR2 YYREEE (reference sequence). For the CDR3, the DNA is TGTGCCAGCAGCTTAGGCAGTTCCTCCTACGAGCAGTACTTC. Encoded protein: CASSLGSSSYEQYF.

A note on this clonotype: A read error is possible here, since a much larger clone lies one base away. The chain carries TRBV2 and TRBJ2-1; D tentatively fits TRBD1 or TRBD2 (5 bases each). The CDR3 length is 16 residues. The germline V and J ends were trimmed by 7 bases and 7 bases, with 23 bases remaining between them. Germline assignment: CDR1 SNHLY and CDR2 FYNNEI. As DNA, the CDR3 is TGTGCCAGCATTGGGGGTATCCAATCGAGAAAAAATGAGCAGTTCTTC. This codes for CASIGGIQSRKNEQFF.

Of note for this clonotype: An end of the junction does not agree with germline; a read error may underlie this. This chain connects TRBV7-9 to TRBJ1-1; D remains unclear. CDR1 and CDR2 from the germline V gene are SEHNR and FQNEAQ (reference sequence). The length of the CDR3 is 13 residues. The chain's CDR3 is CAGSPHLNTEAFF. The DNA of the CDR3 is TGTGCCGGCAGCCCTCACCTGAACACTGAAGCTTTCTTT.

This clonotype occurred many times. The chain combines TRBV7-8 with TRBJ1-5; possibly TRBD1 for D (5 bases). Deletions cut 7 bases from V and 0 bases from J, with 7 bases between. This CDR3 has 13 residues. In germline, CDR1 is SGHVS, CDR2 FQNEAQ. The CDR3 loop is CASMTDSNQPQHF. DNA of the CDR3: TGTGCCAGCATGACAGATAGCAATCAGCCCCAGCATTTT.

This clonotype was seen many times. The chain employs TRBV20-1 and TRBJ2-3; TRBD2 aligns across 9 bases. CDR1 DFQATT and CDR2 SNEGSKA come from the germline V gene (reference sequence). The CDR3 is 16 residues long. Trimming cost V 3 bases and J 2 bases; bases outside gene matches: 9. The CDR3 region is CSASNYAGGHTDTQYF. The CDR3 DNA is TGCAGTGCTAGTAATTACGCGGGGGGGCACACAGATACGCAGTATTTT.

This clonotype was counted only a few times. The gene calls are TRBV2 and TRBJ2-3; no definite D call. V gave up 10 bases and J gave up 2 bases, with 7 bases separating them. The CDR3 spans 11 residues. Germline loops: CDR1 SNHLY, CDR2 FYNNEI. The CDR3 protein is CANPVTDTQYF. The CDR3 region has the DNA TGTGCCAACCCAGTCACAGATACGCAGTATTTT.

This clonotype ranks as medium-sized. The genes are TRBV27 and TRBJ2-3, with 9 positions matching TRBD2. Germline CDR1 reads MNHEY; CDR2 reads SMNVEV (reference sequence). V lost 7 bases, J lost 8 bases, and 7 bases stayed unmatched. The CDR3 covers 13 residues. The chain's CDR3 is CASNSGGPGTQYF. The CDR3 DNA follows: TGTGCCAGCAATAGCGGGGGTCCCGGTACGCAGTATTTT.

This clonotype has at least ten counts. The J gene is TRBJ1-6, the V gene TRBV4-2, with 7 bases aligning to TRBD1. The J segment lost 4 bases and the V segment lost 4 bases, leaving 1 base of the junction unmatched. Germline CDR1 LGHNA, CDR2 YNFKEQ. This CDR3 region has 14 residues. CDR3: CASSPGQYNSPLHF. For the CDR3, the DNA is TGTGCCAGCAGCCCGGGACAGTATAATTCACCCCTCCACTTT.

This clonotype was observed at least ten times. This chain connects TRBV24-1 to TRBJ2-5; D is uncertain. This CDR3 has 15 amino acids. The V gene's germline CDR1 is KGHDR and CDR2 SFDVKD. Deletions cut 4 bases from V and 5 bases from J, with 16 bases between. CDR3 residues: CATSDPASRQETQYF. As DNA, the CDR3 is TGTGCCACCAGTGACCCGGCCTCTCGGCAGGAGACCCAGTACTTC.

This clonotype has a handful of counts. CDR3 in DNA: TGCAGCGTTCTCGGGTCAGAATTAGAGTTCTTC. It is translated as CSVLGSELEFF. The rearrangement links TRBV29-1 to TRBJ2-1; D is undetermined. CDR3 length: 11 residues. V lost 5 bases and J 14 bases, leaving 16 bases between the germline ends. Germline loops: CDR1 SQVTM, CDR2 ANQGSEA.

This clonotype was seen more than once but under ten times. This CDR3 is CASSLAQRETQYF. Here the CDR3 DNA reads TGTGCCAGCAGCTTAGCTCAGCGGGAGACCCAGTACTTC. The V and J genes are TRBV7-9 and TRBJ2-5; tentatively, D is TRBD2 (5 bases). V lost 0 bases to trimming and J lost 5 bases, with 7 bases between them. Germline CDR1 is SEHNR and CDR2 is FQNEAQ (reference sequence). This CDR3 region has 13 residues.

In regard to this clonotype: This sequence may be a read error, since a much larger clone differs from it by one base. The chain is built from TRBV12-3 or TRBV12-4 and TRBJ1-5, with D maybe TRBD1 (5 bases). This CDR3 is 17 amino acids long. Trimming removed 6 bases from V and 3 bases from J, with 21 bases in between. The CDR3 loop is CASREKGRGTLNQPQHF. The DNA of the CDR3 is TGTGCCAGCAGGGAAAAGGGGAGGGGAACGCTCAATCAGCCCCAGCATTTT.

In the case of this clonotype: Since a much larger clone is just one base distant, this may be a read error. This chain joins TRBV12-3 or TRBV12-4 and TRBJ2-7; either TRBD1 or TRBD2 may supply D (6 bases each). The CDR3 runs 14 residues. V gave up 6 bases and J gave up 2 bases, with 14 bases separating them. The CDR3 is CASSLQGGPYEQYF. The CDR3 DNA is TGTGCCAGCAGCTTACAGGGAGGACCCTACGAGCAGTACTTC.

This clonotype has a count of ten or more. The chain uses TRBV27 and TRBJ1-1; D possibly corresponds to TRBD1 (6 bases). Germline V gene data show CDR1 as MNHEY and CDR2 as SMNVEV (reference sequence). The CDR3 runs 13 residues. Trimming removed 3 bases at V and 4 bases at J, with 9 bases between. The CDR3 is CASSFGGGTEAFF. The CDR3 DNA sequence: TGTGCCAGCAGTTTCGGAGGGGGCACTGAAGCTTTCTTT.

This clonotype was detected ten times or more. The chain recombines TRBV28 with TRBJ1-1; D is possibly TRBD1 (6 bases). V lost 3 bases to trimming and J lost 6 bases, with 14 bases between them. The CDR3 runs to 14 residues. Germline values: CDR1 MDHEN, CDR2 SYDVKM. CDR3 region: CASSFLGGFAEAFF. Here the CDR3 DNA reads TGTGCCAGCAGTTTCCTAGGGGGTTTCGCTGAAGCTTTCTTT.